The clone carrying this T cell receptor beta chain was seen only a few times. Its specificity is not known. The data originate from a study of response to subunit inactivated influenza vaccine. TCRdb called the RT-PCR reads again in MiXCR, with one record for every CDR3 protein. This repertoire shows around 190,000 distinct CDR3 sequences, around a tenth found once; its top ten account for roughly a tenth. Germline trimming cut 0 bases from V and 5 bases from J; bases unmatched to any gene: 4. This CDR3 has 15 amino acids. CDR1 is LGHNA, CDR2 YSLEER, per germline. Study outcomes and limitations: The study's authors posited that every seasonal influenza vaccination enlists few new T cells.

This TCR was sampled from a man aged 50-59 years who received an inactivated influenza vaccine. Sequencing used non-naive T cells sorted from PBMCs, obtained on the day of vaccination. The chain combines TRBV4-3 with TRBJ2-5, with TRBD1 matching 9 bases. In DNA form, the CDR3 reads TGCGCCAGCAGCCAAGAGGGACAGGGAACGGAGACCCAGTACTTC. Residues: CASSQEGQGTETQYF.